This TCR beta chain derives from a study of blood T cell repertoires in COVID-19. Under the authors' procedure: Scientists estimated how many nucleated cells there were by amplifying reference gene primers. Assay: immunoSEQ multiplex PCR; the TCRdb copy retains only in-frame clones and omits some. V, J and clone size were drawn from that table, and D and trimming were deduced from the DNA. The sample has tens of thousands of clones, approximately 89% seen once; the top ten hold about 6%. This CDR3 comprises 14 residues. With 7 bases removed from V and 1 base from J, the gap between germline ends came to 10 bases. The V gene's germline CDR1 is SGHAT and CDR2 FQDESV (reference sequence).

This clonotype was obtained from a woman in her 70s with acute or convalescent COVID-19. Source material: peripheral blood. The chain joins TRBV11-1 to TRBJ2-2; a possible D gene is TRBD1 (5 bases). In nucleotides, the CDR3 is TGTGCCAGCAAGATTACAGGGAACACCGGGGAGCTGTTTTTT. Protein: CASKITGNTGELFF.